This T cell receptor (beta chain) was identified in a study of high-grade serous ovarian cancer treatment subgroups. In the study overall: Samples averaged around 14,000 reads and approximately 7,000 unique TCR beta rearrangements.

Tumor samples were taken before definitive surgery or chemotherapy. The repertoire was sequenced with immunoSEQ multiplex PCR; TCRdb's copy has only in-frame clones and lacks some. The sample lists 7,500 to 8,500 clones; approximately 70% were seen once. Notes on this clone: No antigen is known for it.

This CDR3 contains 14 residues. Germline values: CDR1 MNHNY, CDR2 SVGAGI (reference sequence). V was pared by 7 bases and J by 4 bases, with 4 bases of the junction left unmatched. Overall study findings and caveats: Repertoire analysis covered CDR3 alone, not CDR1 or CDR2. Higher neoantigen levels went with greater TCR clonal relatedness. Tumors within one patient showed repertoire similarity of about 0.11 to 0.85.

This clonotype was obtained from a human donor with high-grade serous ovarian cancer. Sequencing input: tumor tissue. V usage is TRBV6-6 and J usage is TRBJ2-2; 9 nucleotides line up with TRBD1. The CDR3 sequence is CASTGTGTTGELFF. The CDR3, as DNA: TGTGCCAGCACCGGGACAGGGACCACCGGGGAGCTGTTTTTT.